This TCR beta chain was captured in a study of blood T cells in healthy people across ages. Study-wide points: The study regarded diversity estimates from one million T cells as underestimates. Older individuals had lower TCR beta diversity per million T cells (the decline was roughly linear).

About this clonotype: The antigen is undetermined.

No fewer than 7 million PBMCs went into each sample. Then a second PCR, running about 6 to 12 cycles, was carried out with a sample-barcoded 5' primer and a J-beta primer mix. Each sample yielded at least 2.5 million CDR3-containing paired-end reads. TCRdb called the 5' RACE reads again in MiXCR, with one record for every CDR3 protein. The table has 1.8 million or so distinct CDR3 sequences, more than 35% seen once. V lost 0 bases and J lost 2; bases outside the gene matches: 4. Germline-derived CDR1 and CDR2 are MNHNY and SVGAGI (reference sequence). The CDR3 is 15 residues long. The clonotype comes from a human donor in good health. What was sequenced was blood. The V call is TRBV6-6, the J call TRBJ2-7; 7 bases line up with TRBD2. CDR3: CASSYSRLAAYEQYF. CDR3 in DNA: TGTGCCAGCAGTTACTCACGACTAGCCGCCTACGAGCAGTACTTC.